These 26 T cell receptor beta chains share one sample of origin, sequenced in a study of blood T cell repertoires in COVID-19. The repertoire was sequenced with immunoSEQ multiplex PCR; TCRdb's copy has only in-frame clones and lacks some. The table has some 100,000 clones, more than 75% seen once; the top ten hold 10% to 13%. The specimen was peripheral blood. All receptors come from a middle-aged man with acute or convalescent COVID-19.

The sample holds one count of this clone. The rearrangement uses TRBV7-2 and TRBJ1-1, with unresolved D. Looked up from germline, CDR1 is SGHTA and CDR2 is FQGNSA. Between the trimmed V and J ends, which lost 3 bases and 1 base, there was a span of 6 bases. This CDR3 region has 13 residues. This CDR3 is CASSFQENTEAFF. CDR3 coding DNA: TGTGCCAGCAGCTTTCAGGAGAACACTGAAGCTTTCTTT.

The rearrangement joins TRBV4-1 to TRBJ1-5, with D perhaps matching TRBD1 (5 bases). CDR1 and CDR2 (germline): MGHRA, YSYEKL. Deletions cut 3 bases from V and 7 bases from J, with 19 bases between. This CDR3 has 16 residues. The CDR3 sequence: CASSQASSGAGQPQHF. As DNA, the CDR3 is TGCGCCAGCAGCCAGGCCTCTAGCGGGGCGGGACAGCCCCAGCATTTT.

This clone has just one count. The rearrangement joins TRBV6-6 to TRBJ1-5, with D possibly matching TRBD1 (5 bases). The length of the CDR3 is 15 residues. Germline values: CDR1 MNHNY, CDR2 SVGAGI (reference sequence). Deletions cut 4 bases from V and 6 bases from J, with 16 bases between. The CDR3: CASSFRSGDGQPQHF. Here the CDR3 DNA reads TGTGCCAGCAGTTTCCGTTCGGGGGACGGTCAGCCCCAGCATTTT.

The chain recombines TRBV5-1 with TRBJ2-7, with D perhaps TRBD1 (6 bases). Trimming shortened V by 5 bases and J by 3 bases, and 9 bases separated the two germline ends. The CDR3 extends over 12 amino acids. Germline loops: CDR1 SGHRS, CDR2 YFSETQ. CDR3 bases: TGCGCCAGCAGGCAGGACAGCTACGAGCAGTACTTC. This encodes CASRQDSYEQYF.

The DNA of the CDR3 is TGTGCCAGCAGTTCACAGGCTTACGAGCAGTACTTC. It codes for CASSSQAYEQYF. The chain couples TRBV27 to TRBJ2-7; D is perhaps TRBD1 (5 bases). V was pared by 4 bases and J by 4 bases, with 8 bases between. Germline CDR1 and CDR2: MNHEY and SMNVEV (reference sequence). CDR3 length equals 12 residues.

This clone was seen more than once but under ten times. This chain joins TRBV10-3 and TRBJ2-3; 7 bases are shared with TRBD2. The CDR3 covers 15 residues. Germline trimming cut 3 bases from V and 1 base from J; bases unmatched to any gene: 4. Looked up from germline, CDR1 is ENHRY and CDR2 is SYGVKD. The CDR3 bases are TGTGCCATCAGTGATGCGGGAGTAGGCACAGATACGCAGTATTTT. Translation gives CAISDAGVGTDTQYF.

There are a few counts of this clone. The rearrangement joins TRBV7-9 to TRBJ1-1, with D uncertain. The CDR3 extends over 13 amino acids. Trimming took off 2 bases at V and 7 bases at J, with 11 bases between the two ends. Germline-derived CDR1 and CDR2 are SEHNR and FQNEAQ (reference sequence). The CDR3 region has the DNA TGTGCCAGCAGCTTACCCATACTAATTGAAGCTTTCTTT. This sequence encodes CASSLPILIEAFF.

The V call is TRBV19, the J call TRBJ2-5, with unresolved D. The CDR3 runs 15 residues. Trimming stripped 3 bases from V and 0 bases from J, with 11 bases between. Germline CDR1 LNHDA, CDR2 SQIVND (reference sequence). The CDR3 region has the DNA TGTGCCAGTAGTATCGGTGGCAGGTACCAAGAGACCCAGTACTTC. Its protein is CASSIGGRYQETQYF. The full variable domain, rest sourced from reference TRBV19 and TRBJ2-5, is DGGITQSPKYLFRKEGQNVTLSCEQNLNHDAMYWYRQDPGQGLRLIYYSQIVNDFQKGDIAEGYSVSREKKESFPLTVTSAQKNPTAFYLCASSIGGRYQETQYFGPGTRLLVL.

This clone was picked up a small number of times. The V call is TRBV18, the J call TRBJ1-1; possible D gene TRBD1, 5 bases. The CDR3 runs 16 residues. Trimming pared 2 bases from V and 5 bases from J, leaving 18 bases between. CDR1 is KGHSH, CDR2 LQKENI, per germline. The CDR3 is CASSPGAATAGTEAFF. In DNA, the CDR3 is TGTGCCAGCTCACCAGGGGCCGCGACAGCCGGTACTGAAGCTTTCTTT. The variable domain in full, with the rest retrieved from reference TRBV18 and TRBJ1-1, is NAGVMQNPRHLVRRRGQEARLRCSPMKGHSHVYWYRQLPEEGLKFMVYLQKENIIDESGMPKERFSAEFPKEGPSILRIQQVVRGDSAAYFCASSPGAATAGTEAFFGQGTRLTVV.

The chain is built from TRBV5-1 and TRBJ2-6; 7 nucleotides agree with TRBD2. Germline values: CDR1 SGHRS, CDR2 YFSETQ. The CDR3 runs to 19 residues. The V gene end was trimmed by 1 base and the J gene end by 0 bases; junction bases not matched to a gene: 10. The CDR3 DNA sequence: TGCGCCAGCAGCTTGATTTCGCTAGCGGTACTCTCTGGGGCCAACGTCCTGACTTTC. This translates into CASSLISLAVLSGANVLTF.

The chain couples TRBV19 to TRBJ1-5; D perhaps matches TRBD1 (6 bases). Trimming removed 3 bases at V and 5 bases at J, with 20 bases between. CDR3 length: 17 amino acids. Per the germline V gene, CDR1 is LNHDA and CDR2 is SQIVND (reference sequence). CDR3 loop: CASSMRRGGIGYQPQHF. The CDR3 DNA follows: TGTGCCAGTAGTATGCGCAGGGGCGGTATCGGATATCAGCCCCAGCATTTT. Full variable domain (outside the CDR3, taken from reference TRBV19 and TRBJ1-5): DGGITQSPKYLFRKEGQNVTLSCEQNLNHDAMYWYRQDPGQGLRLIYYSQIVNDFQKGDIAEGYSVSREKKESFPLTVTSAQKNPTAFYLCASSMRRGGIGYQPQHFGDGTRLSIL.

The V gene is TRBV11-3, the J gene TRBJ2-3; 8 bases map to TRBD2. The CDR3 is 16 residues long. Germline-derived CDR1 and CDR2 are SGHNT and YENEEA. Trimming at V came to 1 base and at J to 5 bases, leaving 8 bases not matched to a gene. CDR3 protein: CASSLGMAGGEDTQYF. Here the CDR3 DNA reads TGTGCCAGCAGCTTAGGGATGGCGGGAGGTGAAGATACGCAGTATTTT.

This clone has only one observation. The chain combines TRBV30 with TRBJ1-4, with D possibly being TRBD1 (6 bases). Germline V CDR1 and CDR2: GTSNPN, SVGIG (reference sequence). The CDR3 totals 13 residues. The CDR3 DNA sequence: TGTGCTCTAGTTCGGGGGGCGGGTGAAAAACTGTTTTTT. Encoded protein: CALVRGAGEKLFF.

The chain couples TRBV15 to TRBJ2-5, with TRBD2 identical over 12 bases. V lost 1 base and J lost 5; bases outside the gene matches: 5. CDR3 length: 16 residues. Germline values: CDR1 LNHNV, CDR2 YYDKDF (reference sequence). CDR3 nucleotide sequence: TGTGCCACCAGCAGAGCGACTAGCGGGAGCGGTGAGACCCAGTACTTC. Translated, it gives CATSRATSGSGETQYF. Full variable domain (rest looked up from reference TRBV15 and TRBJ2-5): DAMVIQNPRYQVTQFGKPVTLSCSQTLNHNVMYWYQQKSSQAPKLLFHYYDKDFNNEADTPDNFQSRRPNTSFCFLDIRSPGLGDTAMYLCATSRATSGSGETQYFGPGTRLLVL.

There are a few counts of this clone. The rearrangement joins TRBV5-1 to TRBJ2-1; 7 nucleotides match TRBD2. CDR1 and CDR2 (germline): SGHRS, YFSETQ. The CDR3 consists of 15 residues. Trimming at V came to 0 bases and at J to 6 bases, leaving 6 bases not matched to a gene. The CDR3 loop is CASSLGEGGFNEQFF. DNA for the CDR3: TGCGCCAGCAGCTTGGGGGAGGGAGGCTTCAATGAGCAGTTCTTC.

The chain employs TRBV27 and TRBJ1-1; D possibly corresponds to TRBD1 (5 bases). The germline V gene has CDR1 MNHEY and CDR2 SMNVEV (reference sequence). Trimming took 5 bases from V and 0 from J, leaving 13 bases between them. The CDR3 covers 15 residues. The DNA for the CDR3 is TGTGCCAGCAGTAGGGCAGGGTCGGTGAACACTGAAGCTTTCTTT. It yields the protein CASSRAGSVNTEAFF.

The chain couples TRBV10-3 to TRBJ2-1; 15 bases map to TRBD2. J gave up 12 bases and V 0 bases, and 0 bases lay outside the gene matches. This CDR3 has 14 residues. Germline V gene lookup returns CDR1 ENHRY and CDR2 SYGVKD. The CDR3 region is CAISESGLAGGQFF. CDR3 bases: TGTGCCATCAGTGAGTCGGGACTAGCGGGGGGGCAGTTCTTC.

The chain employs TRBV6-5 and TRBJ2-7; the D gene is possibly TRBD1 (5 bases). The CDR3 totals 13 residues. The germline V and J ends were trimmed by 7 bases and 4 bases, with 14 bases remaining between them. Germline assignment: CDR1 MNHEY and CDR2 SVGAGI. CDR3 residues: CASTVQGGYEQYF. The CDR3 DNA reads TGTGCCAGCACCGTCCAGGGCGGATACGAGCAGTACTTC.

The count of this clone is one. J is TRBJ1-6 and V is TRBV3-1 (or the pseudogene TRBV3-2), with a possible D match to TRBD1 (5 bases). The length of the CDR3 is 13 residues. Germline V gene sequence: CDR1 LGHDT, CDR2 YNNKEL (reference sequence). The V end lost 5 bases, the J end lost 9 bases, and 11 bases lay between the germline ends. The CDR3 DNA sequence: TGTGCCAGCAGCTCCTTGGGGGGTTCACCCCTCCACTTT. As protein: CASSSLGGSPLHF.

This clone is labeled medium-sized (0.01 to 0.1%). CDR3 sequence reads: CASSLRGATNTGELFF. The CDR3 DNA is TGTGCCAGCAGCTTACGGGGGGCGACCAACACCGGGGAGCTGTTTTTT. V usage is TRBV11-3 and J usage is TRBJ2-2, with D possibly TRBD2 on 7 matching bases. This CDR3 has 16 amino acids. Germline V gives CDR1 SGHNT, CDR2 YENEEA. Trimming cost V 2 bases and J 2 bases, with 12 bases left between them.

This clone was seen only once. This chain connects TRBV18 to TRBJ2-7; D gene uncertain. The ends were cut back, 2 bases at V and 1 base at J, with 9 bases in the middle. The CDR3 has 14 residues. Germline V CDR1 and CDR2: KGHSH, LQKENI. The CDR3 protein is CASSPVRQSYEQYF. Here the CDR3 DNA reads TGTGCCAGCTCACCAGTGAGGCAGTCCTACGAGCAGTACTTC.

The chain joins TRBV6-5 to TRBJ1-5; D call uncertain. V dropped 0 bases and J dropped 0 bases, with 9 bases sitting between them. Germline V lookup: CDR1 MNHEY, CDR2 SVGAGI. The CDR3 has 16 residues. Written as DNA, the CDR3 is TGTGCCAGCAGTTACTCGAGTCGGGGTAGCAATCAGCCCCAGCATTTT. Its translation is CASSYSSRGSNQPQHF.

The chain has TRBV11-3 and TRBJ1-1, with D hard to call. Trimming took off 5 bases at V and 1 base at J, with 8 bases between the two ends. Germline lookup yields CDR1 SGHNT and CDR2 YENEEA. The CDR3 extends over 13 amino acids. For the CDR3, the DNA is TGTGCCAGCAGCCGCACACAGAACACTGAAGCTTTCTTT. As protein: CASSRTQNTEAFF.

The chain combines TRBV5-1 with TRBJ1-4, with 7 bases lining up with TRBD1. CDR3 size: 15 residues. Germline trimming cut 4 bases from V and 4 bases from J; bases unmatched to any gene: 7. CDR1 SGHRS and CDR2 YFSETQ come from the germline V gene. The CDR3 sequence is CASSRGTADNEKLFF. CDR3 DNA sequence: TGCGCCAGCAGCCGAGGGACAGCCGATAATGAAAAACTGTTTTTT.

The genes are TRBV19 and TRBJ2-7; TRBD1 agrees at 9 bases. Germline V gene sequence: CDR1 LNHDA, CDR2 SQIVND (reference sequence). The CDR3 extends over 15 amino acids. V was clipped by 3 bases and J by 4 bases; unmatched bases: 7. CDR3 sequence: CASSIGGQGWYEQYF. CDR3 nucleotide sequence: TGTGCCAGTAGTATCGGGGGACAGGGTTGGTACGAGCAGTACTTC.

The J gene is TRBJ2-2, the V gene TRBV6-5; D is ambiguous. CDR1 is MNHEY, CDR2 SVGAGI, per germline. The V gene lost 6 bases and the J gene lost 5 bases, with 16 bases spanning the gap. The CDR3 has 15 residues. The CDR3: CASSYGLGVTGELFF. CDR3 sequence (DNA): TGTGCCAGCAGCTACGGCCTAGGCGTGACCGGGGAGCTGTTTTTT.